This T cell receptor beta chain comes out of a study of molecular identifiers for immune sequencing clone quantification. Study-wide findings and caveats: Sizes of highly expanded clones could be underestimated through identical TCRs sharing a barcode.

Unmatched junction bases numbered 8, after V lost 6 bases and J lost 1 base. The germline gives CDR1 MNHEY, CDR2 SVGAGI. This CDR3 has 16 amino acids. A word on this clonotype: Its antigen is not identified.

Libraries of bulk TCR were made by previously described methods (with listed TCR primers). In TCRdb, the PCR reads were re-called with MiXCR into one record per CDR3 protein. The data hold around 480,000 distinct CDR3 sequences, with 25% observed a single time. The sequencing input was naive CD8+ T cells from blood, with Jurkat cell RNA spiked in. Subset given: FACS-sorted CD8+CD4-CCR7+CD45RA+ naive T cells. This clonotype originated in a human donor in good health. Some libraries in this study had Jurkat cell RNA spiked in. The chain is built from TRBV6-5 and TRBJ2-2; 7 nucleotides agree with TRBD1. The CDR3, as DNA: TGTGCCAGCAGCCTAGGGACAGCTAAGAACACCGGGGAGCTGTTTTTT. The encoded protein is CASSLGTAKNTGELFF.